The subject of this entry is one T cell receptor (beta chain). No antigen is known for it. The sample is drawn from a study of vaccination and CD4 T cells after COVID-19. Oncomine TCR Beta short-read sequencing was applied to DNA from cultured CD4+ T cells. TCRdb called the PCR reads again in MiXCR, with one record for every CDR3 protein. The table has about 7,100 distinct CDR3 sequences, 60% to 70% seen once. Treatment reported: approximately nine-day PBMC culture with coronavirus spike peptide pools or control peptides (ViraFEST assay). Culture proceeded for approximately eleven days, and CD4+ T cells were then isolated by negative selection. This sequence originates from a human donor who had recovered from COVID-19. Input material: CD4+ T cells from blood, cultured in vitro.

The CDR3 loop reads CASSVTGVIAEAFF. CDR3 DNA: TGTGCCAGCAGTGTGACAGGGGTTATTGCTGAAGCTTTCTTT. This chain links TRBV6-1 with TRBJ1-1; TRBD1 agrees at 8 bases. This CDR3 has 14 residues. The trim removed 4 bases at V and 6 bases at J, leaving 7 bases unmatched. From germline, CDR1 is MNHNS and CDR2 SASEGT.